This T cell receptor beta chain is drawn from a study of shared clonotypes between healthy human individuals. In germline, CDR1 is SGHDN, CDR2 FVKESK. The ends were cut back, 0 bases at V and 0 bases at J, with 17 bases in the middle. CDR3 size: 18 residues. Details on this clone: Antigen specificity is unknown.

For each subset, genomic DNA was distributed in equal portions over several immunoSEQ plates. The protocol was immunoSEQ multiplex PCR, while the TCRdb copy is restricted to in-frame clones and leaves out a portion. The sample consists of 550,000 to 600,000 clones, 95% to 98% of them appearing once. CD8 cells regarded as naive lacked CD45RO, were positively chosen for CCR7, and omitted terminally differentiated effector memory CD45RA+ cells. Study observations and caveats: Tissues were not sampled, only blood, and their repertoires likely differ.

Sequencing was performed on naive CD8+ T cells sorted from blood. The J gene is TRBJ1-2, the V gene TRBV14; D might be TRBD1 (5 bases). This sequence originates from a man aged 25 to 40 in good health. The chain's CDR3 is CASSQDRKRGPANYGYTF. The CDR3 nucleotides read TGTGCCAGCAGCCAAGATCGAAAACGGGGCCCAGCTAACTATGGCTACACCTTC.